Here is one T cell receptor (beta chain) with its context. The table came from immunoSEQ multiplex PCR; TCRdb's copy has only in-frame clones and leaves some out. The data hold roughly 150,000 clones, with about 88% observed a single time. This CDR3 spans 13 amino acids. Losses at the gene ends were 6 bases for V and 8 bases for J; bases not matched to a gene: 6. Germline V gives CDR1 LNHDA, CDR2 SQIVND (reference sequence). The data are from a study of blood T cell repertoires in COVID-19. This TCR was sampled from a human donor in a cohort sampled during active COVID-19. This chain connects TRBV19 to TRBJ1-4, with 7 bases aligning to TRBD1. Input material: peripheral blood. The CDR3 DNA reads TGTGCCAGTAGCTCAGGGGGAAAAGAAAAACTGTTTTTT. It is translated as CASSSGGKEKLFF.